The 23 T cell receptor beta chains below were found in one sample sequenced in a study of cytomegalovirus exposure and HLA in healthy donors (dated by TCRdb to about 2017). Libraries were constructed by the immunoSEQ multiplex PCR assay. The multiplex PCR relied on a mix of 60 forward primers for TCR Vbeta segments and 13 reverse primers for TCR Jbeta segments. TCRdb provides this immuneACCESS table in a form limited to in-frame rearrangements. Some clones are lacking; in checked studies, under half of them reflect an unresolved V gene, and why the rest are absent is not known. Within this sample are around 150,000 clones, with roughly three quarters of them counted one time only. In total, the top ten clones hold around 3.7% of the sample. Sequencing input: PBMCs. These receptors all come from a man younger than 30 in good health and CMV-seronegative.

The V call is TRBV14, the J call TRBJ2-1, with TRBD2 matching 7 bases. The V and J ends lost 8 bases and 0 bases, in that order; junction bases with no gene match: 4. The CDR3 length is 14 residues. CDR1 is SGHDN and CDR2 is FVKESK in the germline V gene. In nucleotides, the CDR3 is TGTGCCAGCCGACTAGCCGGCTCCTACAATGAGCAGTTCTTC. This encodes CASRLAGSYNEQFF.

The chain employs TRBV7-8 and TRBJ2-7, with 8 bases that match TRBD2. J lost 5 bases, V lost 2 bases, and 5 bases had no gene match. There are 14 residues in the CDR3. CDR1 SGHVS and CDR2 FQNEAQ come from the germline V gene. CDR3 sequence (DNA): TGTGCCAGCAGCTTAAGCGGGAGCAGGGACGAGCAGTACTTC. It yields the protein CASSLSGSRDEQYF.

V is TRBV7-2 and J is TRBJ2-5, with TRBD2 matching 7 bases. The V and J ends lost 1 base and 2 bases, in that order; junction bases with no gene match: 7. The CDR3 has 16 residues. Germline V lookup: CDR1 SGHTA, CDR2 FQGNSA. CDR3 amino acids: CASSLGISGPQETQYF. CDR3 DNA sequence: TGTGCCAGCAGCTTAGGAATTAGCGGGCCTCAAGAGACCCAGTACTTC.

The rearrangement uses TRBV9 and TRBJ2-3; TRBD2 agrees at 10 bases. In germline, CDR1 is SGDLS, CDR2 YYNGEE. CDR3 length: 17 residues. Losses at the gene ends were 4 bases for V and 1 base for J; bases not matched to a gene: 9. CDR3 sequence reads: CASSIQRGGLGTDTQYF. Written as DNA, the CDR3 is TGTGCCAGCAGCATCCAGCGGGGGGGCCTTGGCACAGATACGCAGTATTTT.

The chain employs TRBV7-9 and TRBJ2-5; the match to TRBD2 covers 7 bases. The closer fit of TRBJ2-7 to the DNA end suggests the J call may be wrong. In germline, CDR1 is SEHNR, CDR2 FQNEAQ (reference sequence). The CDR3 is 15 residues long. The CDR3 DNA is TGTGCCAGCAGCCCAATCGGGGGGTTCTCCTACGAGCAGTACTTC. Protein sequence: CASSPIGGFSYEQYF.

This chain links TRBV13 with TRBJ2-7; 10 bases agree with TRBD2. The J segment lost 5 bases and the V segment lost 10 bases, leaving 11 bases of the junction unmatched. From germline, CDR1 is PRHDT and CDR2 FYEKMQ (reference sequence). The length of the CDR3 is 14 residues. DNA of the CDR3: TGTGCCACCAGGCTGGCACTAGCGGGAAACGAGCAGTACTTC. Protein product: CATRLALAGNEQYF. Based on the CDR3 plus reference TRBV13 and TRBJ2-7, the full variable domain is AAGVIQSPRHLIKEKRETATLKCYPIPRHDTVYWYQQGPGQDPQFLISFYEKMQSDKGSIPDRFSAQQFSDYHSELNMSSLELGDSALYFCATRLALAGNEQYFGPGTRLTVT.

The V call is TRBV11-3, the J call TRBJ1-1; unclear D gene. The germline CDR1 and CDR2 sequences are SGHNT and YENEEA. V shed 1 base and J shed 0 bases, with 6 bases lying between them. The length of the CDR3 is 14 residues. CDR3 DNA: TGTGCCAGCAGCTTAGCCGGGGTGAACACTGAAGCTTTCTTT. It yields the protein CASSLAGVNTEAFF.

CDR3: CASSAGGGTEAFF. CDR3 in DNA: TGTGCCAGCAGCGCGGGCGGGGGAACTGAAGCTTTCTTT. The J gene is TRBJ1-1, the V gene TRBV7-9; D is possibly TRBD1 (5 bases). CDR3 length equals 13 residues. Trimming left V 5 bases short and J 5 bases short, with 12 bases between. Germline V gene data show CDR1 as SEHNR and CDR2 as FQNEAQ (reference sequence).

This sequence joins TRBV29-1 and TRBJ2-2; D ambiguous. Per germline, CDR1 SQVTM and CDR2 ANQGSEA. The CDR3 covers 15 residues. Trimming removed 6 bases from V and 0 bases from J, with 14 bases in between. CDR3 sequence: CSVEIAGTNTGELFF. The CDR3 DNA follows: TGCAGCGTGGAGATTGCTGGTACGAACACCGGGGAGCTGTTTTTT.

This chain links TRBV5-1 with TRBJ2-1; weak D call: TRBD2 (5 bases). The CDR3 sequence is 17 residues long. The V end was cut by 2 bases, the J end by 1 base, with 16 bases between. CDR1 is SGHRS, CDR2 YFSETQ, per germline. CDR3 bases: TGCGCCAGCAGCTTTCATCCCCGCGGGTCTTCCTACAATGAGCAGTTCTTC. As protein: CASSFHPRGSSYNEQFF.

This sequence joins TRBV5-1 and TRBJ2-3, with 16 bases that match TRBD2. V was clipped by 4 bases and J by 4 bases; unmatched bases: 6. The CDR3 extends over 17 amino acids. Germline CDR1 SGHRS, CDR2 YFSETQ. CDR3 coding DNA: TGCGCCAGCAGCCCCGGGACTAGCGGGGGGGCAGCAGATACGCAGTATTTT. This gives the protein CASSPGTSGGAADTQYF. The entire variable domain, with the rest obtained from reference TRBV5-1 and TRBJ2-3, is as follows: KAGVTQTPRYLIKTRGQQVTLSCSPISGHRSVSWYQQTPGQGLQFLFEYFSETQRNKGNFPGRFSGRQFSNSRSEMNVSTLELGDSALYLCASSPGTSGGAADTQYFGPGTRLTVL.

This rearrangement joins TRBV9 to TRBJ1-2; no definite D call. The germline CDR1 and CDR2 sequences are SGDLS and YYNGEE. Trimming took off 2 bases at V and 2 bases at J, with 13 bases between the two ends. CDR3 length: 15 amino acids. CDR3: CASSVGRQVNYGYTF. In DNA form, the CDR3 reads TGTGCCAGCAGCGTTGGCCGTCAGGTGAACTATGGCTACACCTTC. Filled out from reference TRBV9 and TRBJ1-2, the complete variable domain reads DSGVTQTPKHLITATGQRVTLRCSPRSGDLSVYWYQQSLDQGLQFLIQYYNGEERAKGNILERFSAQQFPDLHSELNLSSLELGDSALYFCASSVGRQVNYGYTFGSGTRLTVV.

The chain links TRBV10-2 to TRBJ2-2; 8 bases fit TRBD2. There are 16 residues in the CDR3. Germline values: CDR1 WSHSY, CDR2 SAAADI. V trimming: 2 bases; J trimming: 0 bases; junction bases outside the gene matches: 2. The CDR3 DNA reads TGCGCCAGCAGTGAGCCAGCGGGAGCGAACACCGGGGAGCTGTTTTTT. It codes for CASSEPAGANTGELFF.

V gene TRBV2 combines with J gene TRBJ2-7; a weak D match, TRBD1 (5 bases). Germline CDR1 SNHLY, CDR2 FYNNEI. V lost 4 bases, J lost 2 bases, and 12 bases lay in between. CDR3 length equals 14 residues. The CDR3 sequence is CASSGQLVAYEQYF. The CDR3 coding sequence is TGTGCCAGCAGTGGACAGCTAGTAGCCTACGAGCAGTACTTC.

The V and J genes are TRBV27 and TRBJ2-1; a weak D match, TRBD2 (6 bases). The CDR3 loop spans 13 amino acids. With 2 bases removed from V and 5 bases from J, the gap between germline ends came to 7 bases. The V gene's germline CDR1 is MNHEY and CDR2 SMNVEV (reference sequence). CDR3 DNA: TGTGCCAGCAGTTTAGCGGGAAACAATGAGCAGTTCTTC. Residues: CASSLAGNNEQFF.

This rearrangement joins TRBV28 to TRBJ1-1; maybe TRBD1 (5 bases). The germline V gene encodes CDR1 MDHEN and CDR2 SYDVKM. The CDR3 totals 14 residues. V was clipped by 3 bases and J by 2 bases, with 10 bases between them. CDR3 DNA sequence: TGTGCCAGCAGTTTTCGGAGGGGAAACACTGAAGCTTTCTTT. It codes for CASSFRRGNTEAFF.

The rearrangement links TRBV9 to TRBJ1-3; maybe TRBD1 (5 bases). The germline V gene has CDR1 SGDLS and CDR2 YYNGEE. V lost 0 bases to trimming and J lost 0 bases, with 7 bases between them. There are 15 residues in the CDR3. The CDR3 bases are TGTGCCAGCAGCGTAGAAGGGGCCTCTGGAAACACCATATATTTT. It codes for CASSVEGASGNTIYF. Full variable domain (rest looked up from reference TRBV9 and TRBJ1-3): DSGVTQTPKHLITATGQRVTLRCSPRSGDLSVYWYQQSLDQGLQFLIQYYNGEERAKGNILERFSAQQFPDLHSELNLSSLELGDSALYFCASSVEGASGNTIYFGEGSWLTVV.

The CDR3 nucleotides are TGTGCCAGCAGCGAGGGACTAGCGGGATCACTCACAGATACGCAGTATTTT. Protein product: CASSEGLAGSLTDTQYF. The rearrangement uses TRBV7-9 and TRBJ2-3; 13 bases line up with TRBD2. The germline V gene encodes CDR1 SEHNR and CDR2 FQNEAQ (reference sequence). This CDR3 is 17 amino acids long. V lost 5 bases, J lost 2 bases, and 7 bases stayed unmatched. The variable domain in full, with the rest retrieved from reference TRBV7-9 and TRBJ2-3, is DTGVSQNPRHKITKRGQNVTFRCDPISEHNRLYWYRQTLGQGPEFLTYFQNEAQLEKSRLLSDRFSAERPKGSFSTLEIQRTEQGDSAMYLCASSEGLAGSLTDTQYFGPGTRLTVL.

This sequence joins TRBV27 and TRBJ1-1; D possibly corresponds to TRBD1 (5 bases). In germline, CDR1 is MNHEY, CDR2 SMNVEV (reference sequence). This CDR3 comprises 13 residues. Deletions cut 2 bases from V and 7 bases from J, with 11 bases between. The CDR3 loop is CASSLSGADEAFF. The CDR3 bases are TGTGCCAGCAGTTTAAGCGGGGCGGATGAAGCTTTCTTT.

The chain links TRBV11-2 to TRBJ1-4; D is undetermined. Germline CDR1 and CDR2: SGHAT and FQNNGV. The CDR3 has 14 residues. V lost 0 bases and J 8 bases, leaving 10 bases between the germline ends. CDR3 sequence reads: CASSLDPTGEKLFF. The CDR3 bases are TGTGCCAGCAGCTTAGATCCCACGGGGGAAAAACTGTTTTTT. The full variable domain, rest sourced from reference TRBV11-2 and TRBJ1-4, is EAGVAQSPRYKIIEKRQSVAFWCNPISGHATLYWYQQILGQGPKLLIQFQNNGVVDDSQLPKDRFSAERLKGVDSTLKIQPAKLEDSAVYLCASSLDPTGEKLFFGSGTQLSVL.

This clone has just a few counts. This sequence joins TRBV10-3 and TRBJ1-5, with TRBD1 matching 8 bases. V shed 2 bases, J shed 4 bases, and the junction held 4 bases outside the gene matches. CDR3 length equals 15 residues. Germline V gene lookup returns CDR1 ENHRY and CDR2 SYGVKD. CDR3 sequence (DNA): TGTGCCATCAGTGAGGGGCAGGGGGCAAATCAGCCCCAGCATTTT. It yields the protein CAISEGQGANQPQHF.

This chain uses TRBV28 with TRBJ1-4, with TRBD1 identical over 9 bases. In germline, CDR1 is MDHEN, CDR2 SYDVKM. The CDR3 sequence is 15 residues long. V was clipped by 5 bases and J by 5 bases; unmatched bases: 6. This CDR3 is CASSPQGTGNEKLFF. The DNA of the CDR3 is TGTGCCAGCAGTCCCCAAGGGACAGGGAATGAAAAACTGTTTTTT.

This clone was seen a single time. J is TRBJ2-1 and V is TRBV28, with 7 bases fitting TRBD2. The V and J ends lost 9 bases and 2 bases, in that order; junction bases with no gene match: 10. Germline CDR1 MDHEN, CDR2 SYDVKM. CDR3 length: 15 residues. The CDR3 region has the DNA TGTGCCAGTTCAAAACCGGGAGGACCCTACAATGAGCAGTTCTTC. Translated: CASSKPGGPYNEQFF.